One and the same sample provided the 4 T cell receptor beta chains below, sequenced in a study of OX40 agonist ivuxolimab in advanced cancers. Sequencing used immunoSEQ multiplex PCR; TCRdb keeps in-frame clones, though not all of them. The sample holds more than 80,000 clones, 91% seen once. The starting material was CD4+ or CD8+ T cells sorted from blood, obtained in a trial of the OX40 agonist ivuxolimab. The receptors derive from an adult with an advanced solid tumor such as melanoma, head and neck, liver or kidney cancer.

The gene calls are TRBV4-3 and TRBJ2-1, with 9 bases identical to TRBD1. This CDR3 has 16 residues. Germline V gives CDR1 LGHNA, CDR2 YSLEER. Trimming cost V 1 base and J 2 bases; bases outside gene matches: 3. CDR3 in amino acids: CASSQAGTGTYNEQFF. The CDR3 DNA follows: TGCGCCAGCAGCCAAGCGGGGACAGGGACCTACAATGAGCAGTTCTTC.

The V gene is TRBV19, the J gene TRBJ2-3; D uncertain. The CDR3 extends over 12 amino acids. Germline V gene sequence: CDR1 LNHDA, CDR2 SQIVND (reference sequence). V was clipped by 5 bases and J by 5 bases, with 8 bases between them. The chain's CDR3 is CASSPQRDTQYF. The CDR3 coding sequence is TGTGCCAGTAGTCCCCAACGAGATACGCAGTATTTT.

The chain has TRBV28 and TRBJ2-5; 9 bases line up with TRBD1. Germline V gene sequence: CDR1 MDHEN, CDR2 SYDVKM. The J segment lost 5 bases and the V segment lost 5 bases, leaving 9 bases of the junction unmatched. This CDR3 has 15 amino acids. The CDR3 sequence: CASSPAGQGVETQYF. The CDR3 nucleotides are TGTGCCAGCAGTCCGGCGGGACAGGGAGTGGAGACCCAGTACTTC. Filled out from reference TRBV28 and TRBJ2-5, the complete variable domain reads DVKVTQSSRYLVKRTGEKVFLECVQDMDHENMFWYRQDPGLGLRLIYFSYDVKMKEKGDIPEGYSVSREKKERFSLILESASTNQTSMYLCASSPAGQGVETQYFGPGTRLLVL.

The V call is TRBV6-1, the J call TRBJ2-3, with D possibly being TRBD2 (6 bases). Germline values: CDR1 MNHNS, CDR2 SASEGT. CDR3 length: 13 amino acids. Trimming stripped 6 bases from V and 5 bases from J, with 12 bases between. The CDR3: CASRIDGGDTQYF. The CDR3 DNA is TGTGCCAGCAGGATAGACGGGGGAGATACGCAGTATTTT.